These 7 T cell receptor beta chains came from one sample sequenced in a study of T cells after yellow fever vaccination. TCRdb recomputed calls from the 5' RACE reads with MiXCR, one row per CDR3 protein. The sample yields approximately 150,000 distinct CDR3 sequences, about 7.7% seen once. The sequences come from CD4+ T cells sorted from PBMCs, collected 5 days after the yellow fever booster vaccination. All receptors come from a man aged 30-40 years who received the YFV17D yellow fever vaccine.

Ten or more counts support this clonotype. This chain uses TRBV12-3 or TRBV12-4 with TRBJ2-5; D may be TRBD1 or TRBD2 (6 bases each). The CDR3 sequence is 14 residues long. With 5 bases removed from V and 0 bases from J, the gap between germline ends came to 10 bases. This CDR3 is CASSHRGHQETQYF. CDR3 nucleotide sequence: TGTGCCAGCAGTCACCGGGGGCACCAAGAGACCCAGTACTTC.

As concerns this clonotype: A read error may explain this, as a much larger clone is one base away. CDR3 sequence: CASSLVAYLETQYF. For the CDR3, the DNA is TGTGCCAGCAGCTTAGTCGCCTACCTAGAGACCCAGTACTTC. The rearrangement uses TRBV11-1 and TRBJ2-5; D unclear. Trimming stripped 1 base from V and 4 bases from J, with 10 bases between. The germline gives CDR1 SGHAT, CDR2 FQDESV (reference sequence). The CDR3 is made up of 14 amino acids.

This clonotype was picked up many times. Here the CDR3 DNA reads TGCGCCAGCAGCTTGGCCAAGATGGCGACAGGACAAGAGACCCAGTACTTC. Protein product: CASSLAKMATGQETQYF. The chain combines TRBV5-1 with TRBJ2-5; D is perhaps TRBD1 (6 bases). Trimming pared 0 bases from V and 2 bases from J, leaving 17 bases between. Looked up from germline, CDR1 is SGHRS and CDR2 is YFSETQ. This CDR3 spans 17 amino acids.

This clonotype was picked up a small number of times. V usage is TRBV5-1 and J usage is TRBJ2-5; 8 positions match TRBD1. Germline V gene sequence: CDR1 SGHRS, CDR2 YFSETQ. The CDR3 totals 14 residues. The V and J ends lost 4 bases and 4 bases, in that order; junction bases with no gene match: 6. CDR3 nucleotide sequence: TGCGCCAGCAGCCGCGGGACAGGAGGAGAGACCCAGTACTTC. It specifies CASSRGTGGETQYF.

This clonotype has a handful of counts. The chain carries TRBV30 and TRBJ2-7, with 9 bases matching TRBD1. Per the germline V gene, CDR1 is GTSNPN and CDR2 is SVGIG (reference sequence). The trim removed 5 bases at V and 3 bases at J, leaving 8 bases unmatched. This CDR3 region has 14 residues. The CDR3 is CAWESGTGNYEQYF. The CDR3 DNA is TGTGCCTGGGAATCCGGGACAGGGAACTACGAGCAGTACTTC.

This chain uses TRBV7-6 with TRBJ1-6; tentatively, D is TRBD1 (5 bases). V dropped 0 bases and J dropped 9 bases, with 12 bases sitting between them. The length of the CDR3 is 15 residues. In germline, CDR1 is SGHVS, CDR2 FNYEAQ. As DNA, the CDR3 is TGTGCCAGCAGCTTAGCGGGGCCCGTAGCTTCACCCCTCCACTTT. Translating it yields CASSLAGPVASPLHF.

This clonotype was seen many times. The CDR3 DNA is TGTGCCAGCAGCTTAATGGTGGGTGACGGATCCAATGAGCAGTTCTTC. Its protein product is CASSLMVGDGSNEQFF. V is TRBV7-8 and J is TRBJ2-1, with unresolved D. CDR1 and CDR2 (germline): SGHVS, FQNEAQ. The germline V and J ends were trimmed by 2 bases and 6 bases, with 17 bases remaining between them. The CDR3 runs 16 residues.